These T cell receptor beta chains were read from a single sample in a study of T-cell memory formation after mild COVID-19. A single record per CDR3 protein comes from TCRdb applying MiXCR to the 5' RACE reads. The sample includes about 430,000 distinct CDR3 sequences, roughly 18% of them seen just once. Sequenced: PBMCs or a T cell subset sorted from them (not recorded which). All receptors derive from a man aged 18 to 30 who had mild COVID-19 (a few samples of this study predate the infection). Cell type and time point are not known. Each CDR3 is given with its conserved first and last residue. A D gene is named only where the DNA matches it firmly. Rows may omit the clone size; those that give it use once, few, many or a size class.

v_gene,j_gene,abundance,d_gene,CDR3nt,CDR3aa
TRBV7-3,TRBJ2-3,-,TRBD2,TGTGCCAGCAGCTTAAGTGGTCTGGGTCAGCGGGGGGTGGAAGATACGCAGTATTTT,CASSLSGLGQRGVEDTQYF
TRBV5-1,TRBJ2-7,once,TRBD1,TGCGCCAGCAGACTCCCGGGACAGGGCCACGAGCAGTACTTC,CASRLPGQGHEQYF
TRBV12-3/TRBV12-4,TRBJ1-5,-,-,TGTGCCAGCAGTCTCTCTAGCGGATTCAATCAGCCCCAGCATTTT,CASSLSSGFNQPQHF
TRBV12-3/TRBV12-4,TRBJ1-6,few,TRBD1,TGTGCCAGCGGCCCCGACAGGGGAGGGGGTCCCCTCCACTTT,CASGPDRGGGPLHF
TRBV11-1,TRBJ1-1,-,-,TGTGCCAGCAGCTTAGCCCTGGCCGGGGCTGAAGCTTTCTTT,CASSLALAGAEAFF
TRBV12-3/TRBV12-4,TRBJ1-6,-,-,TGTGCCAGCAGTTTAGCGCTGGGCGTTTCCACACCGGGGAATTCACCCCTCCACTTT,CASSLALGVSTPGNSPLHF
TRBV12-3/TRBV12-4,TRBJ2-2,many,-,TGTGCCAGCATCGCTAACTGGGGGAACACCGGGGAGCTGTTTTTT,CASIANWGNTGELFF
TRBV18,TRBJ1-5,many,-,TGTGCCAGCTCAACCGGGGGGACAAATAACAATCAGCCCCAGCATTTT,CASSTGGTNNNQPQHF
TRBV20-1,TRBJ2-5,few,TRBD2,TGCAGTGCCGCGATTAGCGGGGGCCCCGAGACCCAGTACTTC,CSAAISGGPETQYF
TRBV5-1,TRBJ2-1,-,-,TGCGCCAGCAGCCCGGGGGAGTACAATGAGCAGTTCTTC,CASSPGEYNEQFF
TRBV30,TRBJ2-7,many,-,TGTGCCTGGAGTGTAGCGGGTTTCGAGCAGTACTTC,CAWSVAGFEQYF
TRBV7-9,TRBJ2-3,many,-,TGTGCCAGCAGCCTAACATCCGGGGCCACAGATACGCAGTATTTT,CASSLTSGATDTQYF
TRBV5-1,TRBJ2-2,-,-,TGCGCCAGCAGCTCCCAGGGGCAGGTCAACACCGGGGAGCTGTTTTTT,CASSSQGQVNTGELFF
TRBV12-3/TRBV12-4,TRBJ1-2,few,-,TGTGCCAGCAGTTCCCGGCAGTATGGCTACACCTTC,CASSSRQYGYTF
TRBV5-6,TRBJ1-2,-,-,TGTGCCAGCAGCAGCCCCCTCCGGGCTAACTATGGCTACACCTTC,CASSSPLRANYGYTF
TRBV5-1,TRBJ1-5,-,-,TGCGCCAGCAGCAGGAACCCGACAAGTTATAGCAATCAGCCCCAGCATTTT,CASSRNPTSYSNQPQHF
TRBV20-1,TRBJ2-5,-,-,TGCAGTGCTACTCCGTACAGGGTACAAGAGACCCAGTACTTC,CSATPYRVQETQYF
TRBV19,TRBJ1-5,few,TRBD1,TGTGCCAGTAACGACAGGGGGCTTCATCAGCCCCAGCATTTT,CASNDRGLHQPQHF
TRBV27,TRBJ1-5,few,TRBD1,TGTGCCAGCAGTTTAACCCCGGGACAGGGGCATCAGCCCCAGCATTTT,CASSLTPGQGHQPQHF
TRBV7-9,TRBJ2-1,-,TRBD1,TGTGCCAGCAGCCCCATGACAGGGAGTACCTACAATGAGCAGTTCTTC,CASSPMTGSTYNEQFF
TRBV4-3,TRBJ1-5,many,-,TGCGCCAGCAGCCAAGTCGTCAATCAGCCCCAGCATTTT,CASSQVVNQPQHF
TRBV5-4,TRBJ2-1,-,TRBD2,TGTGCCAGCAGCGCGGGGGGGACATACAATGAGCAGTTCTTC,CASSAGGTYNEQFF
TRBV3-1,TRBJ2-3,-,TRBD2,TGTGCCAGCAGCCTAGCGGGAAAGCGGGGCACAGATACGCAGTATTTT,CASSLAGKRGTDTQYF
TRBV7-9,TRBJ1-1,-,-,TGTGCCAGCAGCTTATTAGGGAGGAACACTGAAGCTTTCTTT,CASSLLGRNTEAFF
TRBV11-2,TRBJ2-2,many,-,TGTGCCAGCAGCGAACAAAACACCGGGGAGCTGTTTTTT,CASSEQNTGELFF
TRBV21-1,TRBJ1-5,-,-,TGTGCCAGCAGCCTAAGGCATAGCAATCAGCCCCAGCATTTT,CASSLRHSNQPQHF
TRBV18,TRBJ2-5,-,-,TGTGCCAGCTCACCAATTTCTGGAGAAGAGACCCAGTACTTC,CASSPISGEETQYF
TRBV18,TRBJ2-5,few,-,TGTGCCAGCTCACCTGCAGGGGTCCAAGAGACCCAGTACTTC,CASSPAGVQETQYF
TRBV3-1,TRBJ2-7,few,-,TGTGCCAGCAGCCAATCTGACAGCTCCTACGAGCAGTACTTC,CASSQSDSSYEQYF
TRBV5-1,TRBJ2-2,-,TRBD2,TGCGCCAGCAGCTTGCCCCGGACTAGCGGGGGTCCGAACACCGGGGAGCTGTTTTTT,CASSLPRTSGGPNTGELFF
TRBV7-3,TRBJ2-5,-,TRBD1,TGTGCCAGCAGCTCGGCAGGGGGCCGAGAGACCCAGTACTTC,CASSSAGGRETQYF
TRBV20-1,TRBJ1-2,once,TRBD1,TGCAGTGCCAAAATTGCGGACAGGGATCGGGATGGCTACACCTTC,CSAKIADRDRDGYTF
TRBV20-1,TRBJ1-2,few,TRBD1,TGCAGTGCCCCGGACAGGGTCGGCGGCTACACCTTC,CSAPDRVGGYTF
TRBV11-2,TRBJ2-2,-,TRBD2,TGTGCCAGCAGCTTTCAGGCGGGGGGAGTCGGGGAGCTGTTTTTT,CASSFQAGGVGELFF
TRBV20-1,TRBJ2-3,few,-,TGCAGTGCTTGGCGGGGTGGAAAGCAGTATTTT,CSAWRGGKQYF
TRBV4-1,TRBJ2-4,few,-,TGCGCCAGCAGCCAAGATTACGGCATTCAGTACTTC,CASSQDYGIQYF
TRBV20-1,TRBJ2-1,few,-,TGCAGTGCCCATACTCCTTATAGCTCCTACAATGAGCAGTTCTTC,CSAHTPYSSYNEQFF
TRBV4-1,TRBJ1-1,-,TRBD1,TGCGCCAGCAGCCAGAGGACAGGGGTGAACACTGAAGCTTTCTTT,CASSQRTGVNTEAFF
TRBV5-1,TRBJ2-1,many,-,TGCGCCAGCAGCAAAGAACAGGGTGGGTCCTACAATGAGCAGTTCTTC,CASSKEQGGSYNEQFF
TRBV29-1,TRBJ1-1,-,-,TGCAGCGTTGCACCCCTAAGGGGCACTGAAGCTTTCTTT,CSVAPLRGTEAFF
TRBV18,TRBJ1-5,few,TRBD1,TGTGCCAGCTCACCAGGGACAGGGTTAGAGACCCAGCATTTT,CASSPGTGLETQHF
TRBV15,TRBJ2-1,-,-,TGTGCCACCAGCAGAGATTGGGGTGACAATGAGCAGTTCTTC,CATSRDWGDNEQFF
TRBV12-3/TRBV12-4,TRBJ1-5,-,-,TGTGCCAGCAGTTTACCGTTCAGGCAGGGGCCTCAGCCCCAGCATTTT,CASSLPFRQGPQPQHF
TRBV20-1,TRBJ2-3,few,TRBD2,TGCAGTGCCCCCTTAGGAGCGGGGGCTACTCCAGATACGCAGTATTTT,CSAPLGAGATPDTQYF
TRBV4-2,TRBJ1-1,few,TRBD1,TGTGCCAGCAGCCAACCATACAGGGGTAGGAACACTGAAGCTTTCTTT,CASSQPYRGRNTEAFF
TRBV4-1,TRBJ2-7,few,-,TGCGCCAGCAGCCAAGTCTTCAGGGCGGAGGGTTACTACGAGCAGTACTTC,CASSQVFRAEGYYEQYF
TRBV3-1,TRBJ2-3,-,TRBD2,TGTGCCAGCAGCCAAGAAGGGACTAGTATAGATACGCAGTATTTT,CASSQEGTSIDTQYF
TRBV12-3/TRBV12-4,TRBJ2-4,many,-,TGTGCCAGCAGTTTAGGGCAGTCCAAAAACATTCAGTACTTC,CASSLGQSKNIQYF
TRBV13,TRBJ2-7,few,-,TGTGCCAGCAGCTTAGGCCCTGGGGGCGGAAGGTACGAGCAGTACTTC,CASSLGPGGGRYEQYF